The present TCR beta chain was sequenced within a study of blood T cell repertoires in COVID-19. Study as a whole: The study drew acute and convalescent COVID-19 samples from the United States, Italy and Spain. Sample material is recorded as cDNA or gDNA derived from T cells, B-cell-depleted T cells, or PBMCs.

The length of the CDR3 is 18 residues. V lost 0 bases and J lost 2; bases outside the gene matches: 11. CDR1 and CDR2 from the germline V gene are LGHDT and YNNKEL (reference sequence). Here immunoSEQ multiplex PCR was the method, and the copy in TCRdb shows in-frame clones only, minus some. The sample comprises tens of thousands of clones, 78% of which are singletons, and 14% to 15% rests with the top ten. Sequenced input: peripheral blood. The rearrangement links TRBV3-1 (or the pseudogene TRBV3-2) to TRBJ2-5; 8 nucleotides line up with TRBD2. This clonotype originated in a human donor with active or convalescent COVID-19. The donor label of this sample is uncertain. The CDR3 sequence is CASSQDREPTGGQETQYF. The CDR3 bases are TGTGCCAGCAGCCAAGATCGGGAGCCCACGGGGGGGCAAGAGACCCAGTACTTC.